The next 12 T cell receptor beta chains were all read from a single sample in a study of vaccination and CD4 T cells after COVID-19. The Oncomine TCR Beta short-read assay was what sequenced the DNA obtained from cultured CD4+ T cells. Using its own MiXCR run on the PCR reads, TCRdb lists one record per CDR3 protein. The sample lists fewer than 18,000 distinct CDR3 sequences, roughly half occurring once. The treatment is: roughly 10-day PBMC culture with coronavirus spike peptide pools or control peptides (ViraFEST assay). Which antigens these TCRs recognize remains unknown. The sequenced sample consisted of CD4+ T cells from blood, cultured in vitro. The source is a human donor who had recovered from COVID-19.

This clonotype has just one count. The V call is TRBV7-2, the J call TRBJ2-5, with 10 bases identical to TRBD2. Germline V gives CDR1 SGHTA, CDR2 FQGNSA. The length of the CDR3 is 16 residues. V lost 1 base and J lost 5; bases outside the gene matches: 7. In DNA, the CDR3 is TGTGCCAGCAGCTTAGACCCAGCGGGGGGGCCGGAGACCCAGTACTTC. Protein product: CASSLDPAGGPETQYF.

CDR3 loop: CASRNGYEQFF. CDR3 DNA: TGTGCCAGCAGAAACGGATATGAGCAGTTCTTC. The rearrangement uses TRBV6-2 or TRBV6-3 and TRBJ2-1; no clear D. Trimming cost V 6 bases and J 8 bases, with 8 bases left between them. CDR1 MNHEY and CDR2 SVGEGT come from the germline V gene. The CDR3 has 11 residues.

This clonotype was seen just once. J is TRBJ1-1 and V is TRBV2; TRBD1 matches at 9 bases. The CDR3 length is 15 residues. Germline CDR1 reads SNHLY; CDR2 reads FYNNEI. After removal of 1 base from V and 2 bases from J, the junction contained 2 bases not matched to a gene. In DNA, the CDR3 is TGTGCCAGCAGTGAAGTGACAGGGGGAAACACTGAAGCTTTCTTT. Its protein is CASSEVTGGNTEAFF.

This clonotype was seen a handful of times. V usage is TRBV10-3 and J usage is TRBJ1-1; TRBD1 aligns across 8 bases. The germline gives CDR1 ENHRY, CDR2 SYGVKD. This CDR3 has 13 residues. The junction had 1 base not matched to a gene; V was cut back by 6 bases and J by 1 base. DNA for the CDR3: TGTGCCATCAGACAGGGGGAGAACACTGAAGCTTTCTTT. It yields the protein CAIRQGENTEAFF.

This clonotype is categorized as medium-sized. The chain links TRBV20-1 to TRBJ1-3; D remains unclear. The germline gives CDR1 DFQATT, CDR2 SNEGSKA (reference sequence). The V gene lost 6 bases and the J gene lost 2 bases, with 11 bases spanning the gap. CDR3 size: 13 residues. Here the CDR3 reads CSAPRAAGNTIYF. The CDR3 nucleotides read TGCAGTGCCCCCCGGGCAGCTGGAAACACCATATATTTT.

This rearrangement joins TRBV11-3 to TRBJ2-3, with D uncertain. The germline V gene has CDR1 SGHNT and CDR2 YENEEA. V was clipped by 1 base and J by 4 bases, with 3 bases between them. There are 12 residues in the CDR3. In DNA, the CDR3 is TGTGCCAGCAGCTTAGCGGCAGATACGCAGTATTTT. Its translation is CASSLAADTQYF.

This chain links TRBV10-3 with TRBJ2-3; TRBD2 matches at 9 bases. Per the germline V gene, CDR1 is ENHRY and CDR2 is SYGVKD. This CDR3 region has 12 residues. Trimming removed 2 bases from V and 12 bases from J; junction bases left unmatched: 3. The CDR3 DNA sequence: TGTGCCATCAGTGAGGGGACTAGCTTCCAGTATTTT. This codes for CAISEGTSFQYF.

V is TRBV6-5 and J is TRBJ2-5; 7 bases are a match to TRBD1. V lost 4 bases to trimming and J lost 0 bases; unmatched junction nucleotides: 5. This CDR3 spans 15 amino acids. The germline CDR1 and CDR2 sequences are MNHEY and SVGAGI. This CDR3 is CASSFTGAHQETQYF. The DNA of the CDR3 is TGTGCCAGCAGTTTCACAGGGGCCCACCAAGAGACCCAGTACTTC.

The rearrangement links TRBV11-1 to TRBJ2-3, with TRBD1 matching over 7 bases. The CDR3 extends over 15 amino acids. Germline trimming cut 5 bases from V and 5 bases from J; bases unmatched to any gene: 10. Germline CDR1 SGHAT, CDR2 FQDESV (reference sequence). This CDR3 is CASSRGRVIGDTQYF. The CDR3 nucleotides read TGTGCCAGCAGCAGGGGGCGGGTGATTGGAGATACGCAGTATTTT.

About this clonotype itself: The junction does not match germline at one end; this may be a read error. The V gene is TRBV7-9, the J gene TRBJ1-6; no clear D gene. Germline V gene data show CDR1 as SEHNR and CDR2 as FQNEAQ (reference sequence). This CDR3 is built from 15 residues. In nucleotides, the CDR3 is TGCGCCAGCAGGAGTTCAACAAAGGATAATTCACCCCTCCACTTT. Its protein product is CASRSSTKDNSPLHF.

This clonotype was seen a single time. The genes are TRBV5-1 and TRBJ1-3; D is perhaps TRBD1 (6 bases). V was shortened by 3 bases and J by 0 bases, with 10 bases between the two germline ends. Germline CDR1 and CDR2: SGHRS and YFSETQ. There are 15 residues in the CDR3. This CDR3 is CASSSGAHSGNTIYF. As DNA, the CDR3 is TGCGCCAGCAGCTCAGGGGCCCACTCTGGAAACACCATATATTTT.

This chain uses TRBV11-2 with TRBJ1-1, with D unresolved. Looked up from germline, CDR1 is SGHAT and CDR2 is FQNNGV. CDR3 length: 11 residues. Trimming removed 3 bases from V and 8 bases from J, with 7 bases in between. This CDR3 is CASSFHKEAFF. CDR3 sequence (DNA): TGTGCCAGCAGCTTTCACAAAGAAGCTTTCTTT.